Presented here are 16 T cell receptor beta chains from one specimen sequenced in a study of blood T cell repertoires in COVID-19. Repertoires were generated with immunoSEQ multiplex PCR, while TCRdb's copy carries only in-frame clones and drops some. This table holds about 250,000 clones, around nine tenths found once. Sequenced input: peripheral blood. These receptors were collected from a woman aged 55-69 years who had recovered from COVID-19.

CDR3 sequence reads: CASSIIRLTGTAGDSSGANVLTF. The DNA for the CDR3 is TGTGCCAGTAGTATCATCCGCTTGACCGGGACAGCAGGCGACTCCTCTGGGGCCAACGTCCTGACTTTC. This chain links TRBV19 with TRBJ2-6, with 7 nucleotides matching TRBD1. V shed 3 bases and J 0 bases; nucleotides not matched to a gene: 23. Germline CDR1 is LNHDA and CDR2 is SQIVND (reference sequence). The CDR3 contains 23 residues. Complete variable domain (other parts from reference TRBV19 and TRBJ2-6): DGGITQSPKYLFRKEGQNVTLSCEQNLNHDAMYWYRQDPGQGLRLIYYSQIVNDFQKGDIAEGYSVSREKKESFPLTVTSAQKNPTAFYLCASSIIRLTGTAGDSSGANVLTFGAGSRLTVL.

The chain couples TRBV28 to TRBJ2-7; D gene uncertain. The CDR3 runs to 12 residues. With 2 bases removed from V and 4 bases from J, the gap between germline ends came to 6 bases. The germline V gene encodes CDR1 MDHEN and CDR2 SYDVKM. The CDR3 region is CASSLLDYEQYF. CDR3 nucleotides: TGTGCCAGCAGTTTACTAGATTACGAGCAGTACTTC.

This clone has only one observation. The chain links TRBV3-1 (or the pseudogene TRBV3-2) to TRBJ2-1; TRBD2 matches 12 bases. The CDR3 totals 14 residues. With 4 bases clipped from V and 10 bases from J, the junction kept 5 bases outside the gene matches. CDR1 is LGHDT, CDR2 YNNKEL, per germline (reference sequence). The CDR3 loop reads CASSLRLAGDEQFF. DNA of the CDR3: TGTGCCAGCAGCCTGAGACTAGCGGGGGACGAGCAGTTCTTC.

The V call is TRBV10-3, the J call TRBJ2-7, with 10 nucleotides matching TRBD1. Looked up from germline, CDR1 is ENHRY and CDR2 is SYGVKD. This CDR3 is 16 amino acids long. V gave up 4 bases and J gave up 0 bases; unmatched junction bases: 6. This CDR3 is CAISGAGTGVSYEQYF. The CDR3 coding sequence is TGTGCCATCAGTGGAGCCGGGACAGGGGTCTCCTACGAGCAGTACTTC.

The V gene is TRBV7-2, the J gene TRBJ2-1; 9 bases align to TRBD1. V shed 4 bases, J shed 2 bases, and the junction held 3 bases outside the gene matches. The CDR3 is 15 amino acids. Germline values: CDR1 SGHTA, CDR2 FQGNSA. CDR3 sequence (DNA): TGTGCCAGCAGCTCTACAGGGGGCACCTACAATGAGCAGTTCTTC. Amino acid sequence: CASSSTGGTYNEQFF.

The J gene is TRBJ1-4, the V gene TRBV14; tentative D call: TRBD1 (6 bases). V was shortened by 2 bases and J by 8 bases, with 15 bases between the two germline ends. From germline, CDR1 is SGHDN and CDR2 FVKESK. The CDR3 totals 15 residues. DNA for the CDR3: TGTGCCAGCAGCCAATGGACAGAGGGAGGGGAAAAACTGTTTTTT. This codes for CASSQWTEGGEKLFF.

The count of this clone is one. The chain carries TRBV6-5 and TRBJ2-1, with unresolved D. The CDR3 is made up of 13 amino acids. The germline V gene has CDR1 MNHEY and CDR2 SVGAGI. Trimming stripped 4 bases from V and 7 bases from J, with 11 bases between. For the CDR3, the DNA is TGTGCCAGCAGTTCCTCCCCAGCGAATGAGCAGTTCTTC. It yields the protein CASSSSPANEQFF.

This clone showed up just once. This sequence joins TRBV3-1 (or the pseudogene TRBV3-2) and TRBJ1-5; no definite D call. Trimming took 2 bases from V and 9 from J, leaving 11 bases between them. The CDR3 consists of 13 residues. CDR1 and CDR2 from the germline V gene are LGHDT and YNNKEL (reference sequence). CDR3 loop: CASSQTNSGPQHF. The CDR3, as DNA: TGTGCCAGCAGCCAAACCAACTCTGGGCCCCAGCATTTT.

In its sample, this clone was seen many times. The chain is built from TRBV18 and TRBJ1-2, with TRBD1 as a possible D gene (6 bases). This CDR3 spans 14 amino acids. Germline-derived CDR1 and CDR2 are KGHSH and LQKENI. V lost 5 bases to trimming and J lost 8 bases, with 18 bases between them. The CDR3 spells CASSAGTQEIGYTF. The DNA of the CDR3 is TGTGCCAGCTCAGCCGGGACACAAGAGATAGGCTACACCTTC.

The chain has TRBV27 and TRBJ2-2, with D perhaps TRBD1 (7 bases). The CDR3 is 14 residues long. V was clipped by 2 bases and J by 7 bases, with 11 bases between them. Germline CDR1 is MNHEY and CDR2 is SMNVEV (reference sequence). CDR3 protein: CASSLGRGVGELFF. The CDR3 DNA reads TGTGCCAGCAGTTTAGGCAGGGGGGTCGGGGAGCTGTTTTTT.

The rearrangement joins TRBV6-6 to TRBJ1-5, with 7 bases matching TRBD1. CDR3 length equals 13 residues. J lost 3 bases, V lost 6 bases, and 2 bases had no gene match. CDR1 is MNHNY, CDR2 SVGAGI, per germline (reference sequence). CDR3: CASRDRVNQPQHF. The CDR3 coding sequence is TGTGCCAGCAGAGACAGGGTCAATCAGCCCCAGCATTTT.

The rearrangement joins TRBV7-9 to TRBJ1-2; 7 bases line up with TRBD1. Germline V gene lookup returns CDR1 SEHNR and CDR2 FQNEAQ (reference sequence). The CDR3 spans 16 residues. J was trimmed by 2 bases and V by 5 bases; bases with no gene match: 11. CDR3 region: CASSHTTGYANYGYTF. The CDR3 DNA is TGTGCCAGCAGCCATACGACAGGGTATGCCAACTATGGCTACACCTTC.

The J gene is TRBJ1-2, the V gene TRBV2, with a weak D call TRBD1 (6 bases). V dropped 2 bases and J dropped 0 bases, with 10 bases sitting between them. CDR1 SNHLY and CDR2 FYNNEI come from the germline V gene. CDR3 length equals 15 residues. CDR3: CASSERRTANYGYTF. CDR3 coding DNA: TGTGCCAGCAGTGAACGGCGGACAGCTAACTATGGCTACACCTTC.

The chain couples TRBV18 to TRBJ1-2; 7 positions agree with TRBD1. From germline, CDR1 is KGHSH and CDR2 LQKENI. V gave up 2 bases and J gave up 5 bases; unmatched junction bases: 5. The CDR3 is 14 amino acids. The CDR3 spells CASSPGDSQYGYTF. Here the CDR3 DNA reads TGTGCCAGCTCACCAGGGGACAGCCAGTATGGCTACACCTTC.

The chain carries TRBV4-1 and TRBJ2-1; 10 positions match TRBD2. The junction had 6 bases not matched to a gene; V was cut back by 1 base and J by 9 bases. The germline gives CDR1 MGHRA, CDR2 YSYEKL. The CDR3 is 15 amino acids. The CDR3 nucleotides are TGCGCCAGCAGCCAAGGGAGGCTAGCGGGGGTTGAGCAGTTCTTC. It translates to CASSQGRLAGVEQFF.

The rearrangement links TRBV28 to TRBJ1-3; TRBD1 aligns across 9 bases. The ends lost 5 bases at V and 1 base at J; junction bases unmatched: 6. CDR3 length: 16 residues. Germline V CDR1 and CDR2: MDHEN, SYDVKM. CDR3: CASSALGQGSGNTIYF. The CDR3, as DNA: TGTGCCAGCAGTGCCCTAGGACAGGGGTCTGGAAACACCATATATTTT.